This section outlines one TCR beta chain sequence together with its context. The CDR3 spans 14 residues. Germline CDR1 LNHNV, CDR2 YYDKDF (reference sequence). Trimming removed 0 bases at V and 3 bases at J, with 9 bases between. Original data processing: The authors estimated nucleated cell counts from reference gene primer amplification. The method was immunoSEQ multiplex PCR; TCRdb's version includes in-frame clones alone and lacks a portion of them. The DNA was the basis for D and trimming; V, J and clone size are from that table. Among fewer than 350,000 clones listed, 81% were seen once. The sample is drawn from a study of blood T cell repertoires in COVID-19.

This clonotype originated in a woman aged 55-70 years with active or convalescent COVID-19. The sequenced material came from peripheral blood. This sequence joins TRBV15 and TRBJ2-7; a weak D match, TRBD1 (5 bases). This chain's CDR3 is CATSRDATDYEQYF. CDR3 sequence (DNA): TGTGCCACCAGCAGAGATGCGACAGACTACGAGCAGTACTTC.